This record covers a single T cell receptor (beta chain). Each cDNA held unique molecular identifiers, and template switching gave it a universal primer site. TCRdb ran MiXCR on the 5' RACE reads and lists one entry per CDR3 protein. The sample contains 1.5 million to 2 million distinct CDR3 sequences, roughly a third of which appear only once. The junction had 6 bases not matched to a gene; V was cut back by 3 bases and J by 6 bases. The CDR3 sequence is 14 residues long. These data belong to a study of identical twins. The sequence came from a newborn girl in good health. What was sequenced was cord blood. The chain uses TRBV12-3 or TRBV12-4 and TRBJ1-1, with 8 bases that match TRBD1. DNA of the CDR3: TGTGCCAGCAGTTTTCAACAGGGGGGAGCTGAAGCTTTCTTT. This gives the protein CASSFQQGGAEAFF.